What follows are 9 T cell receptor beta chains derived from one specimen sequenced in a study of T cells after posttransplantation cyclophosphamide. The table came from immunoSEQ multiplex PCR; TCRdb's copy has only in-frame clones and leaves some out. Listed for the sample are 30,000 to 35,000 clones, none seen a single time. Sequences were obtained from PBMCs. All receptors derive from a woman aged 30 to 39 in good health and a related stem cell transplant donor.

The chain combines TRBV15 with TRBJ2-5, with D possibly being TRBD1 (6 bases). Trimming removed 1 base at V and 2 bases at J, with 17 bases between. The germline gives CDR1 LNHNV, CDR2 YYDKDF (reference sequence). CDR3 length: 17 residues. The CDR3 loop is CATSRGGAGARQETQYF. Written as DNA, the CDR3 is TGTGCCACCAGCAGAGGAGGGGCAGGGGCGAGGCAAGAGACCCAGTACTTC.

This clone was observed many times. The rearrangement joins TRBV7-9 to TRBJ2-5, with D tentatively TRBD1 (5 bases). Germline CDR1 reads SEHNR; CDR2 reads FQNEAQ (reference sequence). This CDR3 has 13 amino acids. V gave up 7 bases and J gave up 5 bases, with 14 bases separating them. CDR3 bases: TGTGCCAGCACCTCAGGGTCCGTGGAGACCCAGTACTTC. It codes for CASTSGSVETQYF.

This clone has ten or more counts. This chain links TRBV5-1 with TRBJ1-2; D is unresolved. The V and J ends lost 0 bases and 1 base respectively, with 4 bases between them. CDR3 length: 13 amino acids. The germline V gene encodes CDR1 SGHRS and CDR2 YFSETQ. The CDR3 reads CASSLDSNYGYTF. The CDR3, as DNA: TGCGCCAGCAGCTTGGACAGTAACTATGGCTACACCTTC.

There are many counts of this clone. The same CDR3 arises from other DNA sequences in this sample as well. V and J are TRBV6-5 and TRBJ1-1; the match to TRBD1 covers 8 bases. This CDR3 has 14 amino acids. V was clipped by 6 bases and J by 1 base; unmatched bases: 4. Germline CDR1 MNHEY, CDR2 SVGAGI. The DNA for the CDR3 is TGTGCCAGCAGACCTACAGGGGGGAACACTGAAGCTTTCTTT. It translates to CASRPTGGNTEAFF.

This clone was recorded at least ten times. V and J are TRBV5-1 and TRBJ2-7; the D gene is possibly TRBD1 (6 bases). This CDR3 has 13 residues. The germline V and J ends were trimmed by 4 bases and 2 bases, with 10 bases remaining between them. CDR1 and CDR2 (germline): SGHRS, YFSETQ. The CDR3 DNA sequence: TGCGCCAGCAGCACAGGGAATCCCTACGAGCAGTACTTC. Protein sequence: CASSTGNPYEQYF.

This clone has ten or more counts. The chain combines TRBV27 with TRBJ1-2, with TRBD1 matching 7 bases. V lost 3 bases to trimming and J lost 7 bases; unmatched junction nucleotides: 11. The CDR3 is 15 residues long. Germline V gene lookup returns CDR1 MNHEY and CDR2 SMNVEV (reference sequence). CDR3 DNA: TGTGCCAGCAGTTTTGGCCTTAGAGGGGGCGTTGGCTACACCTTC. It yields the protein CASSFGLRGGVGYTF.

This clone was recorded a few times. The gene calls are TRBV12-3 or TRBV12-4 and TRBJ2-5; weak D call: TRBD1 (5 bases). This CDR3 comprises 15 residues. V lost 3 bases and J 3 bases, leaving 14 bases between the germline ends. CDR3 sequence: CASSFSVRVKETQYF. CDR3 coding DNA: TGTGCCAGCAGTTTTTCTGTCAGGGTAAAAGAGACCCAGTACTTC.

This clone was picked up many times. V usage is TRBV19 and J usage is TRBJ1-2, with a possible D match to TRBD1 (6 bases). CDR1 LNHDA and CDR2 SQIVND come from the germline V gene (reference sequence). Trimming shortened V by 7 bases and J by 10 bases, and 16 bases separated the two germline ends. The CDR3 loop spans 12 amino acids. The chain's CDR3 is CASKGDGKFYTF. CDR3 DNA: TGTGCCAGTAAGGGGGACGGCAAATTCTACACCTTC.

V and J are TRBV11-3 and TRBJ2-3, with D possibly matching TRBD2 (6 bases). V lost 5 bases and J 4 bases, leaving 16 bases between the germline ends. Germline CDR1 reads SGHNT; CDR2 reads YENEEA. The CDR3 is made up of 15 amino acids. In DNA form, the CDR3 reads TGTGCCAGCAGCCATTCAGCGGGCTCAGCAGATACGCAGTATTTT. Its translation: CASSHSAGSADTQYF.